This entry lists 14 T cell receptor beta chains sequenced from one sample in a study of T-cell reconstitution after alpha-beta-depleted transplantation in children. For TCRbeta, the library was prepared with unique molecular identifiers. TCRdb redid the calling of the PCR reads with MiXCR, one entry per CDR3 protein. The table lists roughly 610,000 distinct CDR3 sequences, over 9.5% of them singletons. The sequences come from PBMCs from the stem cell graft donor, collected from the stem cell graft. Source of these receptors: a human donor who donated a stem cell graft to a child with acute myeloid leukemia.

There are many counts of this clonotype. CDR3 protein: CATSRGGTDKAFF. The CDR3 DNA reads TGTGCCACCAGCAGAGGAGGGACAGACAAAGCTTTCTTT. The rearrangement joins TRBV15 to TRBJ1-1; 7 positions match TRBD1. CDR3 length: 13 residues. Trimming cost V 1 base and J 9 bases; bases outside gene matches: 5. From germline, CDR1 is LNHNV and CDR2 YYDKDF (reference sequence).

This clonotype was seen many times. The chain uses TRBV30 and TRBJ2-1; TRBD1 is a possible D gene (6 bases). Germline CDR1 reads GTSNPN; CDR2 reads SVGIG (reference sequence). CDR3 size: 12 residues. V lost 3 bases to trimming and J lost 8 bases, with 11 bases between them. DNA for the CDR3: TGTGCCTGGAGCCTCTCAGGGGATGAGCAGTTCTTC. Translated, it gives CAWSLSGDEQFF.

The chain recombines TRBV11-3 with TRBJ2-1, with 9 bases lining up with TRBD2. Germline CDR1 and CDR2: SGHNT and YENEEA. The CDR3 has 16 residues. J was trimmed by 10 bases and V by 4 bases; bases with no gene match: 14. Here the CDR3 reads CASSSYRTSDGGEQFF. CDR3 DNA: TGTGCCAGCAGCTCATACCGGACTAGCGACGGGGGGGAGCAGTTCTTC.

The chain joins TRBV3-1 to TRBJ1-4; D is possibly TRBD1 (6 bases). V was shortened by 1 base and J by 14 bases, with 14 bases between the two germline ends. Germline CDR1 LGHDT, CDR2 YNNKEL (reference sequence). The CDR3 is 13 amino acids. CDR3 loop: CASSQGGPAWLFF. CDR3 DNA: TGTGCCAGCAGCCAAGGGGGGCCGGCATGGCTGTTTTTT.

This clonotype occurred a few times. The chain has TRBV7-2 and TRBJ2-7; 12 bases agree with TRBD2. CDR3 size: 16 residues. Germline trimming cut 4 bases from V and 2 bases from J; bases unmatched to any gene: 6. CDR1 is SGHTA, CDR2 FQGNSA, per germline. CDR3: CASSSTRLAGAYEQYF. In nucleotides, the CDR3 is TGTGCCAGCAGCTCCACCCGACTAGCGGGAGCCTACGAGCAGTACTTC.

Many counts were recorded for this clonotype. The V and J genes are TRBV7-8 and TRBJ1-5; the D gene is possibly TRBD1 (5 bases). Per germline, CDR1 SGHVS and CDR2 FQNEAQ. Trimming cost V 0 bases and J 6 bases, with 6 bases left between them. The CDR3 covers 13 residues. The CDR3 reads CASSLAQGQPQHF. Here the CDR3 DNA reads TGTGCCAGCAGCTTAGCGCAGGGTCAGCCCCAGCATTTT.

There are a few counts of this clonotype. The chain carries TRBV2 and TRBJ2-7, with D perhaps matching TRBD2 (6 bases). Trimming pared 0 bases from V and 4 bases from J, leaving 13 bases between. The germline gives CDR1 SNHLY, CDR2 FYNNEI. This CDR3 is built from 15 residues. The DNA of the CDR3 is TGTGCCAGCAGTGAAGCCGAGACTAGAGGGTACGAGCAGTACTTC. This translates into CASSEAETRGYEQYF.

This clonotype was seen at least ten times. The chain carries TRBV12-3 or TRBV12-4 and TRBJ2-1; D is undetermined. The V end lost 5 bases, the J end lost 8 bases, and 13 bases lay between the germline ends. This CDR3 region has 13 residues. CDR3 sequence (DNA): TGTGCCAGCAGTCTCGCAGCCGGTGATGAGCAGTTCTTC. Its translation is CASSLAAGDEQFF.

This clonotype was recorded a few times. The chain has TRBV20-1 and TRBJ2-5, with TRBD1 identical over 8 bases. The CDR3 consists of 15 residues. Germline-derived CDR1 and CDR2 are DFQATT and SNEGSKA (reference sequence). The V segment lost 6 bases and the J segment 1 base; nucleotides outside the gene matches: 10. CDR3 bases: TGCAGTGCCGGAACTGGACAGGGCATCCAAGAGACCCAGTACTTC. It is translated as CSAGTGQGIQETQYF.

This clonotype was seen at least ten times. This chain uses TRBV11-2 with TRBJ2-7, with D maybe TRBD2 (6 bases). The CDR3 is 15 residues long. The V and J ends lost 2 bases and 6 bases respectively, with 17 bases between them. Germline CDR1 SGHAT, CDR2 FQNNGV. CDR3 loop: CASSLPGDWSAEQYF. The DNA for the CDR3 is TGTGCCAGCAGCTTACCGGGAGACTGGTCGGCCGAGCAGTACTTC.

In this sample, this clonotype turned up a few times. This chain uses TRBV29-1 with TRBJ1-1, with unresolved D. V lost 7 bases to trimming and J lost 0 bases, with 12 bases between them. Per germline, CDR1 SQVTM and CDR2 ANQGSEA. There are 13 residues in the CDR3. Written as DNA, the CDR3 is TGCAGCGCCGGAGCCAGCGTGAACACTGAAGCTTTCTTT. Amino acid sequence: CSAGASVNTEAFF.

There are a few counts of this clonotype. This chain links TRBV6-5 with TRBJ1-1; D is ambiguous. This CDR3 is 14 amino acids long. Looked up from germline, CDR1 is MNHEY and CDR2 is SVGAGI. V dropped 0 bases and J dropped 0 bases, with 5 bases sitting between them. The CDR3 DNA is TGTGCCAGCAGTTACTCGAGGATGAACACTGAAGCTTTCTTT. This sequence encodes CASSYSRMNTEAFF.

This clonotype was seen at least ten times. V gene TRBV6-1 combines with J gene TRBJ2-3, with 9 bases identical to TRBD1. V lost 6 bases and J lost 0; bases outside the gene matches: 7. The length of the CDR3 is 16 residues. In germline, CDR1 is MNHNS, CDR2 SASEGT. The chain's CDR3 is CASRPTGTGSTDTQYF. In nucleotides, the CDR3 is TGTGCCAGCAGACCCACCGGGACAGGGAGCACAGATACGCAGTATTTT.

The rearrangement joins TRBV20-1 to TRBJ2-1; D perhaps matches TRBD2 (5 bases). The V end lost 0 bases, the J end lost 8 bases, and 17 bases lay between the germline ends. The CDR3 is 15 amino acids. The germline V gene encodes CDR1 DFQATT and CDR2 SNEGSKA (reference sequence). CDR3 sequence reads: CSARDGGLLKDEQFF. The CDR3 DNA reads TGCAGTGCTAGAGATGGAGGACTCCTTAAAGATGAGCAGTTCTTC.